This T cell receptor (beta chain) appears in the sequencing data of a study of blood T cell repertoires in COVID-19. About the research overall: The United States, Italy and Spain supplied acute and convalescent COVID-19 samples.

Recovered status applied to Cohort 3 donors who had two consecutive negative PCRs. It also applied to those with clearance or with symptom resolution. This clone was observed a few times. The data were produced by immunoSEQ multiplex PCR, yet TCRdb's version contains in-frame clones alone and is incomplete. The sample has around 470,000 clones, roughly 88% seen once. After removal of 0 bases from V and 7 bases from J, the junction contained 4 bases not matched to a gene. The CDR3 extends over 14 amino acids. Germline lookup yields CDR1 LNHDA and CDR2 SQIVND (reference sequence). The source material was PBMCs or T cells enriched from blood (not recorded which). The genes are TRBV19 and TRBJ1-2, with 8 bases that match TRBD1. The clonotype was recovered from a man between 18 and 29 years old who had recovered from COVID-19. CDR3 in amino acids: CASSIDRTGPGYTF. The CDR3 DNA reads TGTGCCAGTAGTATAGATAGGACAGGGCCTGGCTACACCTTC. The full variable domain, in which reference TRBV19 and TRBJ1-2 provide the parts outside the CDR3, is DGGITQSPKYLFRKEGQNVTLSCEQNLNHDAMYWYRQDPGQGLRLIYYSQIVNDFQKGDIAEGYSVSREKKESFPLTVTSAQKNPTAFYLCASSIDRTGPGYTFGSGTRLTVV.